These 26 T cell receptor beta chains were all obtained from the same sample, sequenced in a study of cytomegalovirus exposure and HLA in healthy donors (dated 2017 in TCRdb). Library creation used the immunoSEQ multiplex PCR assay. A mixture of 60 forward primers for TCR Vbeta segments and 13 reverse primers for TCR Jbeta segments was used in the multiplex PCR. This immuneACCESS table, as held by TCRdb, lists in-frame sequences with V and J called but not all clones. Of the missing ones, under half trace to an unresolved V gene in checked studies; the others have no known cause. The sample yields about 60,000 clones; 70% to 80% were counted once. In total, the top ten clones hold roughly 19% of the sample. Sequenced sample: PBMCs. The receptor set was obtained from a woman aged 55-75 years in good health and CMV-seropositive.

This clone was seen only once. This chain links TRBV7-2 with TRBJ1-3; 8 nucleotides match TRBD1. Germline loops: CDR1 SGHTA, CDR2 FQGNSA. This CDR3 has 14 residues. Germline trimming cut 2 bases from V and 4 bases from J; bases unmatched to any gene: 1. The CDR3 protein is CASSLTGGGNTIYF. CDR3 coding DNA: TGTGCCAGCAGCTTAACAGGGGGGGGAAACACCATATATTTT.

V is TRBV18 and J is TRBJ1-2; 10 bases match TRBD1. Germline V gene sequence: CDR1 KGHSH, CDR2 LQKENI. The CDR3 loop spans 18 amino acids. V trimming: 2 bases; J trimming: 7 bases; junction bases outside the gene matches: 16. The CDR3: CASSPFPRQGAPQGGYTF. DNA of the CDR3: TGTGCCAGCTCACCATTTCCGCGACAGGGGGCCCCACAGGGTGGCTACACCTTC.

The chain carries TRBV19 and TRBJ1-3; TRBD1 aligns across 9 bases. The CDR3 sequence is 17 residues long. The germline V gene has CDR1 LNHDA and CDR2 SQIVND (reference sequence). V was clipped by 5 bases and J by 3 bases; unmatched bases: 11. CDR3 nucleotides: TGTGCCAGTAGTTCCCACTCAACAGGGGGCGGTGGAAACACCATATATTTT. Amino acids: CASSSHSTGGGGNTIYF.

This clone appeared a single time. This sequence joins TRBV7-9 and TRBJ2-2, with TRBD1 identical over 9 bases. Per the germline V gene, CDR1 is SEHNR and CDR2 is FQNEAQ (reference sequence). The CDR3 covers 15 residues. Losses at the gene ends were 9 bases for V and 5 bases for J; bases not matched to a gene: 10. The CDR3 region is CASIQGALGTGELFF. DNA of the CDR3: TGTGCCAGTATACAGGGGGCGCTTGGTACCGGGGAGCTGTTTTTT.

Worth noting for this clone: A junction end diverges from the germline sequence, so it may reflect a read error. The V and J genes are TRBV7-9 and TRBJ1-5; 11 bases agree with TRBD1. This CDR3 is built from 19 residues. Germline CDR1 reads SEHNR; CDR2 reads FQNEAQ (reference sequence). The CDR3, as DNA: TGTTCCAGCAGCTTAGGCGGGTGGGGACAGGGGGACGGCAATCAGCCCCAGCATTTT. Translating gives CSSSLGGWGQGDGNQPQHF.

The V gene is TRBV5-4, the J gene TRBJ2-1; 11 nucleotides align to TRBD2. Germline CDR1 is SGHNT and CDR2 is YYREEE (reference sequence). With V trimmed by 3 bases and J by 4 bases, 3 bases remained unmatched. CDR3 length: 15 amino acids. DNA for the CDR3: TGTGCCAGCAGCTCCGGGACTAGCGGATACAATGAGCAGTTCTTC. It is translated as CASSSGTSGYNEQFF.

The chain combines TRBV9 with TRBJ2-1; TRBD2 matches 11 bases. The CDR3 contains 16 residues. Germline V gives CDR1 SGDLS, CDR2 YYNGEE. With 3 bases clipped from V and 0 bases from J, the junction kept 2 bases outside the gene matches. The CDR3: CASSGTSGGSYNEQFF. The DNA for the CDR3 is TGTGCCAGCAGCGGAACTAGCGGGGGCTCCTACAATGAGCAGTTCTTC.

The chain has TRBV18 and TRBJ1-3; 8 bases are shared with TRBD1. The CDR3 totals 16 residues. Germline V gives CDR1 KGHSH, CDR2 LQKENI. Trimming cost V 6 bases and J 0 bases; bases outside gene matches: 7. Written as DNA, the CDR3 is TGTGCCAGCTCCCAATCCGGGACAGGCTCTGGAAACACCATATATTTT. Residues: CASSQSGTGSGNTIYF.

The gene calls are TRBV5-6 and TRBJ2-7, with D possibly being TRBD1 (5 bases). This CDR3 contains 13 residues. Deletions cut 0 bases from V and 3 bases from J, with 7 bases between. CDR1 and CDR2 from the germline V gene are SGHDT and YYEEEE. The CDR3 bases are TGTGCCAGCAGCTTGGGACAGATCTACGAGCAGTACTTC. It specifies CASSLGQIYEQYF.

V is TRBV7-2 and J is TRBJ2-7; D might be TRBD2 (5 bases). V lost 0 bases and J 2 bases, leaving 5 bases between the germline ends. Germline values: CDR1 SGHTA, CDR2 FQGNSA. This CDR3 is 13 amino acids long. CDR3 loop: CASSLAGTYEQYF. DNA for the CDR3: TGTGCCAGCAGCTTAGCCGGGACCTACGAGCAGTACTTC.

This chain links TRBV6-6 with TRBJ1-1, with D possibly matching TRBD1 (6 bases). Germline values: CDR1 MNHNY, CDR2 SVGAGI (reference sequence). V gave up 0 bases and J gave up 0 bases, with 11 bases separating them. CDR3 length: 16 residues. CDR3 residues: CASSYSIDRLNTEAFF. CDR3 nucleotides: TGTGCCAGCAGTTACTCGATTGACAGGTTGAACACTGAAGCTTTCTTT.

This clone was counted once. CDR3 protein: CASRRDGQDNYGYTF. The CDR3, as DNA: TGTGCCAGCCGTCGAGACGGACAAGATAACTATGGCTACACCTTC. The chain carries TRBV6-1 and TRBJ1-2; tentatively, D is TRBD1 (5 bases). CDR1 and CDR2 from the germline V gene are MNHNS and SASEGT. Between the trimmed V and J ends, which lost 8 bases and 1 base, there was a span of 17 bases. This CDR3 has 15 amino acids.

J is TRBJ2-7 and V is TRBV18; 8 bases match TRBD1. This CDR3 spans 14 amino acids. J gave up 5 bases and V 0 bases, and 3 bases lay outside the gene matches. Germline V CDR1 and CDR2: KGHSH, LQKENI. The DNA for the CDR3 is TGTGCCAGCTCACCACCACCAGGGGGCGACGAGCAGTACTTC. Translating gives CASSPPPGGDEQYF.

The rearrangement joins TRBV7-9 to TRBJ2-7; 8 bases are a match to TRBD1. Germline V gene lookup returns CDR1 SEHNR and CDR2 FQNEAQ (reference sequence). V gave up 5 bases and J gave up 3 bases; unmatched junction bases: 3. This CDR3 contains 13 residues. CDR3 sequence reads: CASSPGQVYEQYF. DNA for the CDR3: TGTGCCAGCAGCCCGGGACAGGTCTACGAGCAGTACTTC.

V is TRBV9 and J is TRBJ2-1; TRBD2 matches at 7 bases. Germline V lookup: CDR1 SGDLS, CDR2 YYNGEE. V was pared by 3 bases and J by 6 bases, with 6 bases of the junction left unmatched. The CDR3 is 14 amino acids. The CDR3 coding sequence is TGTGCCAGCAGCGATGGGTCGGGGGGCAATGAGCAGTTCTTC. Residues: CASSDGSGGNEQFF.

The rearrangement joins TRBV9 to TRBJ2-7; TRBD2 might be the D (6 bases). Germline loops: CDR1 SGDLS, CDR2 YYNGEE. The ends were cut back, 2 bases at V and 0 bases at J, with 12 bases in the middle. This CDR3 is built from 15 residues. CDR3 sequence reads: CASSVRAGPSYEQYF. The CDR3 region has the DNA TGTGCCAGCAGCGTTCGTGCGGGGCCCTCCTACGAGCAGTACTTC.

The chain couples TRBV5-5 to TRBJ1-1; tentative D call: TRBD1 (6 bases). The germline CDR1 and CDR2 sequences are SGHKS and YYEKEE (reference sequence). V lost 4 bases, J lost 0 bases, and 10 bases lay in between. CDR3 length: 14 residues. CDR3 amino acids: CASSRTAMNTEAFF. The CDR3, as DNA: TGTGCCAGCAGCAGGACAGCCATGAACACTGAAGCTTTCTTT.

The rearrangement joins TRBV6-6 to TRBJ1-2; D gene uncertain. Germline loops: CDR1 MNHNY, CDR2 SVGAGI (reference sequence). Trimming took off 6 bases at V and 4 bases at J, with 12 bases between the two ends. The CDR3 is made up of 13 amino acids. CDR3 sequence: CASSLQTPYGYTF. CDR3 sequence (DNA): TGTGCCAGCAGCCTACAGACACCCTATGGCTACACCTTC.

This clone has only one observation. The chain links TRBV2 to TRBJ1-6, with D unclear. Trimming stripped 3 bases from V and 10 bases from J, with 16 bases between. Germline CDR1 is SNHLY and CDR2 is FYNNEI. This CDR3 spans 15 amino acids. CDR3 sequence reads: CASSERIGLESPLHF. The CDR3 DNA reads as TGTGCCAGCAGTGAGAGGATCGGACTAGAATCACCCCTCCACTTT.

For the CDR3, the DNA is TGTGCCAGCTCACCACGATCTGCAGAAAACTATGGCTACACCTTC. This translates into CASSPRSAENYGYTF. This chain joins TRBV18 and TRBJ1-2; D call uncertain. V gave up 1 base and J gave up 2 bases, with 11 bases separating them. The CDR3 runs to 15 residues. Looked up from germline, CDR1 is KGHSH and CDR2 is LQKENI. Variable domain in full (rest from reference TRBV18 and TRBJ1-2): NAGVMQNPRHLVRRRGQEARLRCSPMKGHSHVYWYRQLPEEGLKFMVYLQKENIIDESGMPKERFSAEFPKEGPSILRIQQVVRGDSAAYFCASSPRSAENYGYTFGSGTRLTVV.

To note about this clone: A read error is possible here, since a much larger clone lies one base away. The chain has TRBV7-6 and TRBJ1-5, with a weak D call TRBD1 (6 bases). Germline V lookup: CDR1 SGHVS, CDR2 FNYEAQ. CDR3 length equals 16 residues. V was clipped by 2 bases and J by 7 bases, with 18 bases between them. In DNA, the CDR3 is TGTGCCAGCAGCTTACTAGGTTCAGGGGCGGGCCAGCCCCAGCATTTT. The encoded protein is CASSLLGSGAGQPQHF.

The chain joins TRBV6-1 to TRBJ2-2; TRBD2 is a possible D gene (6 bases). The CDR3 contains 15 residues. Germline CDR1 MNHNS, CDR2 SASEGT. Trimming cost V 5 bases and J 1 base, with 11 bases left between them. The DNA for the CDR3 is TGTGCCAGCAGTCCTTTTAGCGGGAACACCGGGGAGCTGTTTTTT. Protein product: CASSPFSGNTGELFF.

The genes are TRBV10-1 and TRBJ2-2; TRBD1 agrees at 8 bases. After removal of 1 base from V and 7 bases from J, the junction contained 11 bases not matched to a gene. CDR1 and CDR2 from the germline V gene are WNHNN and SYGVQD (reference sequence). This CDR3 contains 17 residues. CDR3 coding DNA: TGCGCCAGCAGTGAGTTCCCCCGGGACAGGTCCGACGGGGAGCTGTTTTTT. It is translated as CASSEFPRDRSDGELFF.

The gene calls are TRBV6-6 and TRBJ1-5; 11 nucleotides align to TRBD1. The junction had 3 bases not matched to a gene; V was cut back by 4 bases and J by 7 bases. The CDR3 totals 14 residues. Per the germline V gene, CDR1 is MNHNY and CDR2 is SVGAGI (reference sequence). This chain's CDR3 is CASSSGQGAQPQHF. The DNA for the CDR3 is TGTGCCAGCAGTTCTGGACAGGGGGCCCAGCCCCAGCATTTT.

The chain uses TRBV7-3 and TRBJ2-3; 7 bases are shared with TRBD2. With 5 bases clipped from V and 2 bases from J, the junction kept 1 base outside the gene matches. The germline CDR1 and CDR2 sequences are SGHTA and FQGTGA. The CDR3 runs to 13 residues. Here the CDR3 DNA reads TGTGCCAGCAGCGGGGGGGACACAGATACGCAGTATTTT. It yields the protein CASSGGDTDTQYF.

J is TRBJ1-3 and V is TRBV4-3; 9 nucleotides match TRBD1. J gave up 1 base and V 3 bases, and 7 bases lay outside the gene matches. This CDR3 comprises 17 residues. Germline CDR1 and CDR2: LGHNA and YSLEER. CDR3 sequence reads: CASSQLPGTGSGNTIYF. The CDR3 nucleotides are TGCGCCAGCAGCCAGCTTCCCGGGACAGGGTCTGGAAACACCATATATTTT.